The T cell receptor beta chain under discussion was sequenced for a study of OX40 agonist ivuxolimab in advanced cancers. Study information: The study gave patients intravenous ivuxolimab at 0.01 to 10 mg/kg every 2 weeks.

Produced via immunoSEQ multiplex PCR; TCRdb's table is partial and in-frame only. The table includes approximately 41,000 clones, about 87% detected once. Patients were ineligible given autoimmune disease history or systemic immunosuppression. The CDR3 runs 17 residues. Trimming removed 0 bases at V and 1 base at J, with 14 bases between. Germline V gives CDR1 SGHDT, CDR2 YYEEEE. The chain carries TRBV5-6 and TRBJ1-3; D may be TRBD1 (5 bases). This sequence was found in an adult with an advanced solid tumor such as melanoma, head and neck, liver or kidney cancer. Here the sequenced sample was CD4+ or CD8+ T cells sorted from blood, taken in a trial of the OX40 agonist ivuxolimab. This chain's CDR3 is CASSLVGRWGSGNTIYF. The CDR3 DNA is TGTGCCAGCAGCTTGGTGGGCAGGTGGGGGTCTGGAAACACCATATATTTT.